Listed here are 14 T cell receptor beta chains from one sample, sequenced in a study of shared clonotypes between healthy human individuals (dated by TCRdb to the early 2020s). The library was prepared using the immunoSEQ multiplex PCR assay. TCRdb mirrors the immuneACCESS table, restricted to in-frame sequences. Some clones are absent from its copies; in checked studies, under half trace to an unresolved V gene, and the reason for the others is unknown. For this sample the table gives about 2,200,000 clones, of which approximately 94% were detected only once. The top ten constitute 1.5% to 2% of the sample. CD8 naive samples were CD45RO-negative cells positively selected for CCR7, giving a CD45RA+CCR7+ population that excluded TemRA cells. The sample consisted of naive CD8+ T cells from PBMCs. What this sample's cell subset or site label stands for: CD45RA+CCR7+. These receptors all come from a man aged 18 to 30 in good health. Some clones in this sample may be carry-over from other donors' samples.

This chain links TRBV27 with TRBJ2-1; 8 nucleotides agree with TRBD2. V was pared by 4 bases and J by 9 bases, with 14 bases of the junction left unmatched. Germline V lookup: CDR1 MNHEY, CDR2 SMNVEV (reference sequence). This CDR3 has 16 amino acids. The CDR3 DNA reads TGTGCCAGCAGTTCCACCGGGACTAGTCCTATACGTGAGCAGTTCTTC. Its translation is CASSSTGTSPIREQFF.

The chain employs TRBV29-1 and TRBJ2-1; D is unresolved. Per germline, CDR1 SQVTM and CDR2 ANQGSEA. V dropped 8 bases and J dropped 9 bases, with 11 bases sitting between them. This CDR3 region has 10 residues. Here the CDR3 reads CSILYFEQFF. In DNA form, the CDR3 reads TGCAGCATCCTTTATTTTGAGCAGTTCTTC.

V gene TRBV28 combines with J gene TRBJ2-7; 8 nucleotides align to TRBD2. The CDR3 is made up of 14 amino acids. V was clipped by 4 bases and J by 6 bases; unmatched bases: 8. Per germline, CDR1 MDHEN and CDR2 SYDVKM. The CDR3 DNA sequence: TGTGCCAGCAGTTATGTCAGCGGGAGAGCCGAGCAGTACTTC. Translated, it gives CASSYVSGRAEQYF.

V gene TRBV4-1 combines with J gene TRBJ2-7; D may be TRBD2 (6 bases). V was shortened by 6 bases and J by 3 bases, with 21 bases between the two germline ends. Germline V gene data show CDR1 as MGHRA and CDR2 as YSYEKL. This CDR3 is built from 16 residues. The CDR3 coding sequence is TGCGCCAGCAGTCGGGTAGGAGGGGCCGACCTCTACGAGCAGTACTTC. It codes for CASSRVGGADLYEQYF.

The gene calls are TRBV4-3 and TRBJ1-3; D call uncertain. Trimming shortened V by 3 bases and J by 8 bases, and 11 bases separated the two germline ends. Germline V lookup: CDR1 LGHNA, CDR2 YSLEER. The CDR3 length is 13 residues. The CDR3 DNA reads TGCGCCAGCAGCCAGGGGTTTGGTGACACCATATATTTT. This codes for CASSQGFGDTIYF.

This chain links TRBV27 with TRBJ2-2, with a weak D call TRBD2 (6 bases). The CDR3 covers 16 residues. Trimming removed 5 bases at V and 3 bases at J, with 16 bases between. Germline-derived CDR1 and CDR2 are MNHEY and SMNVEV (reference sequence). The CDR3 nucleotides are TGTGCCAGCAGTCCCTCCTGGGGGGAGCACACCGGGGAGCTGTTTTTT. Its translation: CASSPSWGEHTGELFF.

This clone occurred once. This chain links TRBV7-6 with TRBJ2-7, with D perhaps matching TRBD2 (6 bases). The germline V gene has CDR1 SGHVS and CDR2 FNYEAQ. The CDR3 runs 14 residues. V lost 3 bases to trimming and J lost 2 bases, with 11 bases between them. DNA for the CDR3: TGTGCCAGCAGCTTTGGCGGGGCCGCCTACGAGCAGTACTTC. Amino acids: CASSFGGAAYEQYF. Looking up the rest from reference TRBV7-6 and TRBJ2-7 gives the full variable domain: GAGVSQSPRYKVTKRGQDVALRCDPISGHVSLYWYRQALGQGPEFLTYFNYEAQQDKSGLPNDRFSAERPEGSISTLTIQRTEQRDSAMYRCASSFGGAAYEQYFGPGTRLTVT.

The J gene is TRBJ2-6, the V gene TRBV19; D possibly matches TRBD1 or TRBD2 (5 bases each). Germline lookup yields CDR1 LNHDA and CDR2 SQIVND (reference sequence). This CDR3 is built from 15 residues. Trimming cost V 5 bases and J 0 bases, with 8 bases left between them. CDR3 sequence reads: CASSERGSGANVLTF. DNA for the CDR3: TGTGCCAGTAGTGAGAGGGGCTCTGGGGCCAACGTCCTGACTTTC. The full variable domain, rest sourced from reference TRBV19 and TRBJ2-6, is DGGITQSPKYLFRKEGQNVTLSCEQNLNHDAMYWYRQDPGQGLRLIYYSQIVNDFQKGDIAEGYSVSREKKESFPLTVTSAQKNPTAFYLCASSERGSGANVLTFGAGSRLTVL.

The chain employs TRBV28 and TRBJ1-1, with D uncertain. The CDR3 has 15 residues. Germline assignment: CDR1 MDHEN and CDR2 SYDVKM. Trimming removed 4 bases from V and 1 base from J, with 13 bases in between. Here the CDR3 DNA reads TGTGCCAGCAGTTCAATATGGAACACGAACACTGAAGCTTTCTTT. This encodes CASSSIWNTNTEAFF.

J is TRBJ1-2 and V is TRBV27, with D hard to call. CDR3 length equals 15 residues. In germline, CDR1 is MNHEY, CDR2 SMNVEV (reference sequence). The V gene lost 3 bases and the J gene lost 4 bases, with 15 bases spanning the gap. CDR3 residues: CASSFLGGYPYGYTF. The CDR3 nucleotides are TGTGCCAGCAGTTTTTTAGGCGGGTACCCCTATGGCTACACCTTC.

The chain has TRBV5-6 and TRBJ2-1; 7 bases fit TRBD1. The CDR3 contains 15 residues. V was pared by 0 bases and J by 4 bases, with 4 bases of the junction left unmatched. CDR1 and CDR2 from the germline V gene are SGHDT and YYEEEE. The CDR3 loop is CASSLDRGSYNEQFF. The CDR3 DNA reads TGTGCCAGCAGCTTGGACAGGGGAAGTTACAATGAGCAGTTCTTC. The variable domain in full, completed from reference TRBV5-6 and TRBJ2-1, reads DAGVTQSPTHLIKTRGQQVTLRCSPKSGHDTVSWYQQALGQGPQFIFQYYEEEERQRGNFPDRFSGHQFPNYSSELNVNALLLGDSALYLCASSLDRGSYNEQFFGPGTRLTVL.

This chain links TRBV9 with TRBJ2-2, with a weak D call TRBD1 (6 bases). Trimming shortened V by 5 bases and J by 4 bases, and 18 bases separated the two germline ends. The CDR3 sequence is 16 residues long. Germline V gene sequence: CDR1 SGDLS, CDR2 YYNGEE. CDR3 sequence: CASSAQDSSVTGELFF. CDR3 DNA sequence: TGTGCCAGCAGTGCTCAGGACAGCTCCGTCACCGGGGAGCTGTTTTTT.

This clone has just one count. The J gene is TRBJ2-7, the V gene TRBV15, with 12 positions matching TRBD2. CDR1 LNHNV and CDR2 YYDKDF come from the germline V gene (reference sequence). With 0 bases clipped from V and 4 bases from J, the junction kept 10 bases outside the gene matches. There are 18 residues in the CDR3. For the CDR3, the DNA is TGTGCCACCAGCAGAGACCCGAGGACTAGCGGGAATTCTTACGAGCAGTACTTC. Its protein is CATSRDPRTSGNSYEQYF.

The chain is built from TRBV7-6 and TRBJ2-2; 7 nucleotides agree with TRBD1. The CDR3 runs to 22 residues. In germline, CDR1 is SGHVS, CDR2 FNYEAQ. Trimming removed 5 bases from V and 6 bases from J; junction bases left unmatched: 30. The CDR3 DNA follows: TGTGCCAGCAGCCGCCCTATCGGCACAGGGGAACGGGATGTGGATAGGGCCGGGGAGCTGTTTTTT. Translation gives CASSRPIGTGERDVDRAGELFF. Looking up the rest from reference TRBV7-6 and TRBJ2-2 gives the full variable domain: GAGVSQSPRYKVTKRGQDVALRCDPISGHVSLYWYRQALGQGPEFLTYFNYEAQQDKSGLPNDRFSAERPEGSISTLTIQRTEQRDSAMYRCASSRPIGTGERDVDRAGELFFGEGSRLTVL.